This TCR beta chain comes out of a study of T cell repertoires in cytomegalovirus infection. V lost 0 bases, J lost 5 bases, and 14 bases lay in between. The CDR3 contains 16 residues. Germline CDR1 reads SGHTA; CDR2 reads FQGTGA. TCRdb re-called the reads with MiXCR, one entry per CDR3 protein. The sample has hundreds of thousands of distinct CDR3 sequences, around a third seen once; the top ten hold 12%. Findings and caveats of the study: It was HLA-C-restricted CMV-specific TCR beta clonotypes that dominated the response ex vivo.

This clonotype came up a few times. Antigen unknown. The sample was cultured CD8+ T cells from PBMCs, taken from culture after CMV antigen stimulation. The chain couples TRBV7-3 to TRBJ2-1, with D unclear. The clonotype originates from a human donor in good health (CMV status not recorded). Some clones in this sample may be carry-over from other donors' samples. DNA for the CDR3: TGTGCCAGCAGCTTAACCCCCGCGAGCCCTAACAATGAGCAGTTCTTC. Translated, it gives CASSLTPASPNNEQFF.